The 17 T cell receptor beta chains below all came from one sample that was sequenced in a study of blood T cells in healthy people across ages. Primers used in a second PCR of about 6 to 12 cycles were a sample-barcoded 5' primer and a J-beta primer mix. TCRdb recomputed calls from the 5' RACE reads with MiXCR, one row per CDR3 protein. The repertoire includes about 1,500,000 distinct CDR3 sequences, approximately 30% of them detected once, and roughly 8% sits in the top ten. Sequenced input: blood. These receptors originate from a woman aged 25-40 years in good health.

This clonotype was seen at least ten times. This rearrangement joins TRBV2 to TRBJ1-5; no firm D call. CDR1 is SNHLY, CDR2 FYNNEI, per germline. This CDR3 spans 11 amino acids. Trimming took off 4 bases at V and 7 bases at J, with 5 bases between the two ends. CDR3 sequence reads: CASSGLQPQHF. The CDR3 nucleotides are TGTGCCAGCAGTGGTCTCCAGCCCCAGCATTTT.

V is TRBV6-2 or TRBV6-3 and J is TRBJ2-5; possibly TRBD1 or TRBD2 for D (5 bases each). Trimming removed 5 bases from V and 1 base from J, with 11 bases in between. This CDR3 is 14 amino acids long. Per germline, CDR1 MNHEY and CDR2 SVGEGT. The CDR3 region is CASSRGLFQETQYF. The CDR3 DNA sequence: TGTGCCAGCAGTCGGGGCCTCTTCCAAGAGACCCAGTACTTC.

In this sample, this clonotype turned up a few times. The V call is TRBV28, the J call TRBJ2-5; D call uncertain. The J call may be faulty, since TRBJ2-7 better matches the DNA end. In germline, CDR1 is MDHEN, CDR2 SYDVKM. This CDR3 comprises 12 residues. This CDR3 is CASSPPLDEQYF. The CDR3, as DNA: TGTGCCAGCAGCCCCCCTTTGGACGAGCAGTACTTC.

Here the CDR3 reads CASRVIETEAFF. In DNA form, the CDR3 reads TGTGCCAGCAGGGTAATCGAGACTGAAGCTTTCTTT. The chain has TRBV25-1 and TRBJ1-1, with D unresolved. Per the germline V gene, CDR1 is MGHDK and CDR2 is SYGVNS. Trimming removed 6 bases from V and 5 bases from J, with 10 bases in between. CDR3 length equals 12 residues.

With regard to this clonotype: A junction end diverges from the germline sequence, so it may reflect a read error. The chain employs TRBV5-1 and TRBJ2-5; D is unclear. Germline V gives CDR1 SGHRS, CDR2 YFSETQ. This CDR3 region has 12 residues. CDR3 DNA sequence: TGCGCCGGCAGCTTGAGCCAAGAGACCCAGTACTTC. It is translated as CAGSLSQETQYF. Together with reference TRBV5-1 and TRBJ2-5, the CDR3 gives the full variable domain: KAGVTQTPRYLIKTRGQQVTLSCSPISGHRSVSWYQQTPGQGLQFLFEYFSETQRNKGNFPGRFSGRQFSNSRSEMNVSTLELGDSALYLCAGSLSQETQYFGPGTRLLVL.

The chain links TRBV29-1 to TRBJ1-1, with TRBD1 as a possible D gene (5 bases). Trimming stripped 4 bases from V and 6 bases from J, with 21 bases between. The CDR3 consists of 15 residues. Germline V gives CDR1 SQVTM, CDR2 ANQGSEA. The CDR3 region has the DNA TGCAGCGTTGTAAACCGCAGCGGAGGGGAACCTGAAGCTTTCTTT. Translation gives CSVVNRSGGEPEAFF.

The CDR3 loop is CASSPRTGRKSPLHF. CDR3 sequence (DNA): TGTGCCAGCAGCCCAAGGACAGGGCGGAAATCACCCCTCCACTTT. The chain couples TRBV7-2 to TRBJ1-6; 8 positions match TRBD1. This CDR3 contains 15 residues. Trimming took 5 bases from V and 10 from J; bases not matched to a gene: 10. Per the germline V gene, CDR1 is SGHTA and CDR2 is FQGNSA.

The V and J genes are TRBV5-1 and TRBJ2-3; 7 nucleotides agree with TRBD2. V shed 5 bases, J shed 0 bases, and the junction held 6 bases outside the gene matches. In germline, CDR1 is SGHRS, CDR2 YFSETQ. The CDR3 has 15 amino acids. The CDR3 region has the DNA TGCGCCAGCAGTCCCACTAGCGTAAGCACAGATACGCAGTATTTT. Translation gives CASSPTSVSTDTQYF.

This sequence joins TRBV2 and TRBJ2-3; 13 positions agree with TRBD2. This CDR3 region has 15 residues. Trimming took 4 bases from V and 5 from J; bases not matched to a gene: 3. In germline, CDR1 is SNHLY, CDR2 FYNNEI. The CDR3 nucleotides read TGTGCCAGCAGTGGGACTAGCGGGAGAGGAGATACGCAGTATTTT. Translated: CASSGTSGRGDTQYF. Combining the CDR3 with reference TRBV2 and TRBJ2-3 gives the whole variable domain EPEVTQTPSHQVTQMGQEVILRCVPISNHLYFYWYRQILGQKVEFLVSFYNNEISEKSEIFDDQFSVERPDGSNFTLKIRSTKLEDSAMYFCASSGTSGRGDTQYFGPGTRLTVL.

Only a few counts were recorded for this clonotype. This chain uses TRBV5-4 with TRBJ2-3; D is perhaps TRBD1 or TRBD2 (5 bases each). The CDR3 has 15 residues. Germline assignment: CDR1 SGHNT and CDR2 YYREEE (reference sequence). Trimming shortened V by 4 bases and J by 2 bases, and 14 bases separated the two germline ends. CDR3 DNA: TGTGCCAGCAGCCGAGGGGTCATTTCCACAGATACGCAGTATTTT. This encodes CASSRGVISTDTQYF.

This rearrangement joins TRBV28 to TRBJ2-7, with D perhaps matching TRBD1 (6 bases). The V gene lost 0 bases and the J gene lost 0 bases, with 15 bases spanning the gap. The CDR3 is 17 residues long. The germline V gene encodes CDR1 MDHEN and CDR2 SYDVKM. The CDR3 DNA reads as TGTGCCAGCAGTTTATGGGGGGCGGGCCCCCTCTCCTACGAGCAGTACTTC. Encoded protein: CASSLWGAGPLSYEQYF.

This clonotype occurred a few times. This chain connects TRBV29-1 to TRBJ2-5, with no clear D. The CDR3 runs 13 residues. V shed 0 bases and J shed 2 bases, with 7 bases lying between them. Germline loops: CDR1 SQVTM, CDR2 ANQGSEA. CDR3 loop: CSVEDRQQETQYF. The CDR3, as DNA: TGCAGCGTTGAAGACAGGCAACAAGAGACCCAGTACTTC.

This clonotype was seen once. The gene calls are TRBV6-6 and TRBJ2-6; 9 bases map to TRBD1. Germline assignment: CDR1 MNHNY and CDR2 SVGAGI (reference sequence). This CDR3 region has 17 residues. The V segment lost 5 bases and the J segment 4 bases; nucleotides outside the gene matches: 9. Here the CDR3 reads CASSLDRGTTGANVLTF. DNA for the CDR3: TGTGCCAGCAGTCTCGACAGGGGGACTACGGGGGCCAACGTCCTGACTTTC.

This chain links TRBV12-3 or TRBV12-4 with TRBJ2-1; D may be TRBD1 or TRBD2 (6 bases each). V was shortened by 3 bases and J by 3 bases, with 18 bases between the two germline ends. The CDR3 loop spans 17 amino acids. In DNA form, the CDR3 reads TGTGCCAGCAGTTTCGTCGGCGAGAGGGGGGACTACAATGAGCAGTTCTTC. This gives the protein CASSFVGERGDYNEQFF.

The chain combines TRBV11-1 with TRBJ2-7; 9 positions agree with TRBD1. The junction had 6 bases not matched to a gene; V was cut back by 5 bases and J by 1 base. The germline V gene encodes CDR1 SGHAT and CDR2 FQDESV (reference sequence). The CDR3 is 15 residues long. The CDR3 loop reads CASSEGTGRSYEQYF. The CDR3 DNA follows: TGTGCCAGCAGCGAGGGGACAGGGAGGTCCTACGAGCAGTACTTC.

In this sample, this clonotype turned up a few times. The gene calls are TRBV24-1 and TRBJ2-1; D unclear. Per the germline V gene, CDR1 is KGHDR and CDR2 is SFDVKD. The CDR3 covers 14 residues. Trimming stripped 10 bases from V and 5 bases from J, with 17 bases between. This CDR3 reads CATEYQDGDNEQFF. Here the CDR3 DNA reads TGTGCCACAGAATACCAGGATGGAGACAATGAGCAGTTCTTC.

This sequence joins TRBV13 and TRBJ2-7; possibly TRBD2 for D (6 bases). V lost 11 bases, J lost 6 bases, and 20 bases lay in between. Germline values: CDR1 PRHDT, CDR2 FYEKMQ (reference sequence). This CDR3 comprises 13 residues. CDR3 in DNA: TGTGCCGCCAGCTTAGGGACTGGGGGCGAGCAGTACTTC. Translated: CAASLGTGGEQYF.